These 28 T cell receptor beta chains were sequenced from one sample in a study of blood T cell repertoires in COVID-19. Sequencing used immunoSEQ multiplex PCR; TCRdb keeps in-frame clones, though not all of them. The data hold 300,000 to 350,000 clones, with about 90% observed a single time. Sequenced input: peripheral blood. Receptors were obtained from a man in his late teens or twenties with active or convalescent COVID-19.

The chain has TRBV29-1 and TRBJ2-1; the match to TRBD1 covers 10 bases. In germline, CDR1 is SQVTM, CDR2 ANQGSEA. The CDR3 loop spans 14 amino acids. Trimming removed 3 bases from V and 5 bases from J; junction bases left unmatched: 4. CDR3 residues: CSVDRGTGDNEQFF. The CDR3 nucleotides are TGCAGCGTTGATCGGGGGACAGGGGACAATGAGCAGTTCTTC.

J is TRBJ2-1 and V is TRBV7-3; a weak D match, TRBD2 (6 bases). Deletions cut 4 bases from V and 3 bases from J, with 13 bases between. The CDR3 has 15 amino acids. Looked up from germline, CDR1 is SGHTA and CDR2 is FQGTGA. The CDR3 loop reads CASSSRDGGYNEQFF. The CDR3, as DNA: TGTGCCAGCAGCTCCCGGGACGGGGGCTACAATGAGCAGTTCTTC.

The V and J genes are TRBV5-6 and TRBJ2-7; TRBD1 might be the D (5 bases). Germline lookup yields CDR1 SGHDT and CDR2 YYEEEE. Trimming took 0 bases from V and 3 from J, leaving 13 bases between them. The CDR3 runs to 15 residues. The CDR3 sequence: CASSLGHRLIYEQYF. CDR3 DNA: TGTGCCAGCAGCTTGGGGCACAGGCTGATCTACGAGCAGTACTTC.

The CDR3 is CASSYSGAVVEKLFF. In nucleotides, the CDR3 is TGTGCCAGCAGTTACTCTGGGGCCGTCGTAGAAAAACTGTTTTTT. The V call is TRBV6-6, the J call TRBJ1-4, with D possibly matching TRBD1 (5 bases). This CDR3 has 15 residues. Trimming pared 0 bases from V and 8 bases from J, leaving 13 bases between. Germline CDR1 is MNHNY and CDR2 is SVGAGI (reference sequence).

The CDR3 reads CASHRGRNQPQHF. The CDR3 DNA reads as TGTGCCAGCCACAGGGGACGCAATCAGCCCCAGCATTTT. The chain carries TRBV28 and TRBJ1-5; 7 bases match TRBD1. The trim removed 8 bases at V and 2 bases at J, leaving 3 bases unmatched. CDR3 length: 13 amino acids. Germline V gives CDR1 MDHEN, CDR2 SYDVKM.

The count of this clone is one. The genes are TRBV4-3 and TRBJ2-2; TRBD2 aligns across 9 bases. CDR3 length equals 18 residues. Losses at the gene ends were 4 bases for V and 4 bases for J; bases not matched to a gene: 13. Germline V lookup: CDR1 LGHNA, CDR2 YSLEER. CDR3 residues: CASSPRGAGGRGTGELFF. CDR3 DNA: TGCGCCAGCAGCCCCCGAGGAGCGGGGGGCCGGGGCACCGGGGAGCTGTTTTTT.

V and J are TRBV27 and TRBJ1-1, with 10 nucleotides matching TRBD1. Germline V gene lookup returns CDR1 MNHEY and CDR2 SMNVEV (reference sequence). V lost 11 bases and J lost 5; bases outside the gene matches: 8. The CDR3 loop spans 13 amino acids. CDR3 sequence: CAARQGAVTEAFF. In nucleotides, the CDR3 is TGTGCCGCCCGACAGGGGGCGGTGACTGAAGCTTTCTTT.

The chain combines TRBV7-9 with TRBJ2-5, with 12 bases matching TRBD2. Germline CDR1 and CDR2: SEHNR and FQNEAQ (reference sequence). The CDR3 extends over 15 amino acids. The V segment lost 5 bases and the J segment 4 bases; nucleotides outside the gene matches: 5. The CDR3 DNA reads TGTGCCAGCAGCCTTGGACTAGCGGGATCAGAGACCCAGTACTTC. It translates to CASSLGLAGSETQYF.

The chain links TRBV11-2 to TRBJ2-1, with 10 bases aligning to TRBD2. Germline assignment: CDR1 SGHAT and CDR2 FQNNGV. This CDR3 spans 15 amino acids. The ends lost 6 bases at V and 3 bases at J; junction bases unmatched: 5. The CDR3 loop is CASSTGLADYNEQFF. Here the CDR3 DNA reads TGTGCCAGCAGTACTGGACTAGCGGACTACAATGAGCAGTTCTTC.

The chain employs TRBV4-2 and TRBJ1-2, with 10 bases aligning to TRBD1. Losses at the gene ends were 1 base for V and 1 base for J; bases not matched to a gene: 15. CDR1 LGHNA and CDR2 YNFKEQ come from the germline V gene. The CDR3 contains 20 residues. The chain's CDR3 is CASSQAGGRDRGPLNYGYTF. Here the CDR3 DNA reads TGTGCCAGCAGCCAAGCGGGGGGCCGGGACAGGGGCCCACTTAACTATGGCTACACCTTC.

V gene TRBV15 combines with J gene TRBJ2-7; 13 nucleotides align to TRBD2. The trim removed 3 bases at V and 6 bases at J, leaving 5 bases unmatched. Germline CDR1 LNHNV, CDR2 YYDKDF (reference sequence). CDR3 length: 15 residues. In nucleotides, the CDR3 is TGTGCCACCAGCAGGCAGACTAGCGGGAGGATCGAGCAGTACTTC. Amino acids: CATSRQTSGRIEQYF.

This clone was seen more than once but under ten times. CDR3 sequence: CATRETGELFF. In nucleotides, the CDR3 is TGTGCCACCAGGGAGACCGGGGAGCTGTTTTTT. The chain is built from TRBV15 and TRBJ2-2, with D unresolved. Trimming removed 6 bases at V and 5 bases at J, with 4 bases between. Germline CDR1 reads LNHNV; CDR2 reads YYDKDF (reference sequence). There are 11 residues in the CDR3. Variable domain in full (rest from reference TRBV15 and TRBJ2-2): DAMVIQNPRYQVTQFGKPVTLSCSQTLNHNVMYWYQQKSSQAPKLLFHYYDKDFNNEADTPDNFQSRRPNTSFCFLDIRSPGLGDTAMYLCATRETGELFFGEGSRLTVL.

V gene TRBV27 combines with J gene TRBJ1-2; 8 nucleotides agree with TRBD1. The length of the CDR3 is 12 residues. Per germline, CDR1 MNHEY and CDR2 SMNVEV (reference sequence). Losses at the gene ends were 5 bases for V and 8 bases for J; bases not matched to a gene: 4. The CDR3 DNA follows: TGTGCCAGCAGTCGGGACAGGTTGGGCTACACCTTC. It specifies CASSRDRLGYTF.

The V call is TRBV4-1, the J call TRBJ2-5; possibly TRBD2 for D (7 bases). CDR3 size: 15 residues. Trimming took 0 bases from V and 5 from J, leaving 13 bases between them. Germline lookup yields CDR1 MGHRA and CDR2 YSYEKL. CDR3: CASSQDFGGLETQYF. CDR3 bases: TGCGCCAGCAGCCAAGATTTCGGGGGGCTGGAGACCCAGTACTTC.

The chain recombines TRBV9 with TRBJ2-3; 8 positions match TRBD1. The CDR3 loop spans 15 amino acids. In germline, CDR1 is SGDLS, CDR2 YYNGEE. V was pared by 3 bases and J by 6 bases, with 9 bases of the junction left unmatched. The CDR3 spells CASSATTGVWDTQYF. The CDR3 nucleotides are TGTGCCAGCAGCGCGACGACAGGGGTTTGGGATACGCAGTATTTT.

The count of this clone is one. The gene calls are TRBV20-1 and TRBJ1-1; possibly TRBD1 for D (6 bases). The germline V gene has CDR1 DFQATT and CDR2 SNEGSKA (reference sequence). The CDR3 is made up of 16 amino acids. Trimming pared 3 bases from V and 1 base from J, leaving 18 bases between. The CDR3 here is CSASSGADSSNTEAFF. DNA of the CDR3: TGCAGTGCTAGTTCAGGGGCCGATTCGTCGAACACTGAAGCTTTCTTT.

The chain recombines TRBV4-1 with TRBJ2-2, with 10 bases that match TRBD2. From germline, CDR1 is MGHRA and CDR2 YSYEKL. J was trimmed by 4 bases and V by 4 bases; bases with no gene match: 9. The CDR3 sequence is 17 residues long. The CDR3 DNA reads as TGCGCCAGCAGCCCTTTTGGACTAGCGGCCTCCACCGGGGAGCTGTTTTTT. Translation gives CASSPFGLAASTGELFF.

The chain employs TRBV6-1 and TRBJ2-2; 7 positions agree with TRBD2. The CDR3 runs to 13 residues. Germline V gives CDR1 MNHNS, CDR2 SASEGT. Trimming removed 1 base from V and 7 bases from J; junction bases left unmatched: 0. The CDR3, as DNA: TGTGCCAGCAGTGAAGGGGGGGGCGGGGAGCTGTTTTTT. It encodes CASSEGGGGELFF.

This sequence joins TRBV9 and TRBJ1-1; 8 positions agree with TRBD1. This CDR3 is 14 amino acids long. CDR1 and CDR2 (germline): SGDLS, YYNGEE. Trimming took 3 bases from V and 4 from J; bases not matched to a gene: 5. Here the CDR3 reads CASSADRAGTEAFF. The CDR3 region has the DNA TGTGCCAGCAGCGCGGACAGGGCGGGCACTGAAGCTTTCTTT.

This clone was observed once. The chain combines TRBV7-8 with TRBJ1-2; 7 nucleotides match TRBD1. Trimming took 4 bases from V and 4 from J; bases not matched to a gene: 9. The CDR3 is 15 amino acids. Germline V lookup: CDR1 SGHVS, CDR2 FQNEAQ. Written as DNA, the CDR3 is TGTGCCAGCAGCTCAGCGACAGGGAGAACCTATGGCTACACCTTC. Translation gives CASSSATGRTYGYTF.

The genes are TRBV7-9 and TRBJ2-1, with a possible D match to TRBD2 (6 bases). The germline CDR1 and CDR2 sequences are SEHNR and FQNEAQ (reference sequence). Trimming removed 4 bases from V and 2 bases from J, with 15 bases in between. The length of the CDR3 is 16 residues. CDR3 protein: CASSSRSGFPYNEQFF. CDR3 in DNA: TGTGCCAGCAGCTCCCGTAGCGGATTCCCCTACAATGAGCAGTTCTTC. The complete variable domain, with remaining parts taken from reference TRBV7-9 and TRBJ2-1, reads DTGVSQNPRHKITKRGQNVTFRCDPISEHNRLYWYRQTLGQGPEFLTYFQNEAQLEKSRLLSDRFSAERPKGSFSTLEIQRTEQGDSAMYLCASSSRSGFPYNEQFFGPGTRLTVL.

The chain couples TRBV10-3 to TRBJ2-1; possibly TRBD2 for D (6 bases). The V end lost 0 bases, the J end lost 6 bases, and 9 bases lay between the germline ends. Germline V CDR1 and CDR2: ENHRY, SYGVKD. The CDR3 runs to 14 residues. As DNA, the CDR3 is TGTGCCATCAGTGAGTCGAGGGACTTCAATGAGCAGTTCTTC. Its translation: CAISESRDFNEQFF.

This sequence joins TRBV11-2 and TRBJ1-2; a weak D match, TRBD1 (6 bases). The CDR3 has 17 amino acids. The germline V and J ends were trimmed by 2 bases and 5 bases, with 21 bases remaining between them. Germline CDR1 SGHAT, CDR2 FQNNGV. Here the CDR3 DNA reads TGTGCCAGCAGCTTATGGGGGCCAGCAGATGGCCAGTATGGCTACACCTTC. It codes for CASSLWGPADGQYGYTF.

This clone turned up a few times. The rearrangement links TRBV19 to TRBJ1-1; 9 bases are a match to TRBD1. V shed 3 bases and J 6 bases; nucleotides not matched to a gene: 8. The CDR3 extends over 15 amino acids. Germline lookup yields CDR1 LNHDA and CDR2 SQIVND (reference sequence). The CDR3 nucleotides are TGTGCCAGTAGTATGTGGGGACAGGGAAACCCTGAAGCTTTCTTT. Protein: CASSMWGQGNPEAFF.

V gene TRBV27 combines with J gene TRBJ2-1; TRBD1 agrees at 9 bases. Trimming at V came to 8 bases and at J to 7 bases, leaving 6 bases not matched to a gene. CDR3 length: 13 residues. Germline lookup yields CDR1 MNHEY and CDR2 SMNVEV (reference sequence). The CDR3 sequence: CASLGQGTNEQFF. DNA for the CDR3: TGTGCCAGCTTGGGACAGGGTACGAATGAGCAGTTCTTC.

The rearrangement joins TRBV5-6 to TRBJ1-6; tentative D call: TRBD1 (5 bases). There are 15 residues in the CDR3. Germline CDR1 and CDR2: SGHDT and YYEEEE. With 1 base removed from V and 7 bases from J, the gap between germline ends came to 12 bases. CDR3 DNA: TGTGCCAGCAGCTTGTTCGACAGAAACAATTCACCCCTCCACTTT. Protein sequence: CASSLFDRNNSPLHF.

The rearrangement links TRBV24-1 to TRBJ1-6; 7 bases map to TRBD1. CDR3 length: 12 amino acids. Germline-derived CDR1 and CDR2 are KGHDR and SFDVKD. Losses at the gene ends were 12 bases for V and 7 bases for J; bases not matched to a gene: 5. CDR3 nucleotides: TGTGCCGCCGGGACAGCGAATTCACCCCTCCACTTT. Translating it yields CAAGTANSPLHF.

The chain employs TRBV28 and TRBJ2-7; possibly TRBD2 for D (5 bases). CDR1 and CDR2 from the germline V gene are MDHEN and SYDVKM. V was clipped by 6 bases and J by 3 bases, with 15 bases between them. The CDR3 is made up of 14 amino acids. CDR3 region: CASRGAEENYEQYF. DNA for the CDR3: TGTGCCAGCAGGGGAGCGGAAGAGAACTACGAGCAGTACTTC.